The text below deals with one TCR beta chain. The sample belongs to a study of T cells expressing NK-cell markers. TCRdb re-called the 5' RACE reads and catalogs CDR3 proteins one per entry, DNA excluded. The repertoire table contains roughly 390,000 distinct CDR3 sequences. The CDR3 runs 15 residues. The sequence was collected from a man aged 18 to 70 in good health. This chain joins TRBV12-3 or TRBV12-4 and TRBJ1-1; no DNA is available, so the TRBD1 call from TCRdb remains unchecked. What was sequenced was blood T cells: a sorted CD56 or NKG2C T cell subset, CD4+ or CD8+ T cells, or bulk PBMC T cells (not recorded which). This CDR3 is CASSLVRGRDTEAFF.